These 32 T cell receptor beta chains originate from one sample sequenced in a study of control samples from healthy donors and cancer patients. Sequenced by immunoSEQ multiplex PCR; TCRdb stores in-frame clones only, minus some. The data hold around 150,000 clones, with 85% to 90% observed a single time. The specimen was blood. Receptors were obtained from a man aged 25-45 years in good health.

The rearrangement joins TRBV2 to TRBJ1-5, with D perhaps TRBD1 (5 bases). CDR1 and CDR2 (germline): SNHLY, FYNNEI. The CDR3 covers 14 residues. Between the trimmed V and J ends, which lost 4 bases and 6 bases, there was a span of 13 bases. The CDR3 loop is CASSGGTKGQPQHF. The DNA of the CDR3 is TGTGCCAGCAGTGGAGGGACGAAGGGTCAGCCCCAGCATTTT.

The rearrangement joins TRBV5-1 to TRBJ1-1; D may be TRBD1 (6 bases). The germline V gene has CDR1 SGHRS and CDR2 YFSETQ. V dropped 0 bases and J dropped 3 bases, with 12 bases sitting between them. The CDR3 spans 15 residues. As DNA, the CDR3 is TGCGCCAGCAGCTTGGCTCAGGGGTCGGACACTGAAGCTTTCTTT. This encodes CASSLAQGSDTEAFF.

The chain has TRBV6-5 and TRBJ2-7; D is perhaps TRBD1 or TRBD2 (5 bases each). CDR1 and CDR2 from the germline V gene are MNHEY and SVGAGI. V was pared by 10 bases and J by 2 bases, with 15 bases between. This CDR3 spans 13 amino acids. CDR3 sequence reads: CATGRDGPYEQYF. The DNA for the CDR3 is TGTGCCACGGGCCGGGACGGACCCTACGAGCAGTACTTC.

J is TRBJ1-1 and V is TRBV5-4; no definite D call. CDR3 size: 13 residues. Trimming removed 1 base at V and 1 base at J, with 5 bases between. The V gene's germline CDR1 is SGHNT and CDR2 YYREEE (reference sequence). CDR3 sequence (DNA): TGTGCCAGCAGCTTGTGGGGGAACACTGAAGCTTTCTTT. It encodes CASSLWGNTEAFF.

The chain uses TRBV3-1 (or the pseudogene TRBV3-2) and TRBJ2-6; D uncertain. V was trimmed by 0 bases and J by 0 bases, leaving 6 bases between them. This CDR3 has 16 residues. CDR1 LGHDT and CDR2 YNNKEL come from the germline V gene (reference sequence). The CDR3 DNA follows: TGTGCCAGCAGCCAAGATGTAGGCTCTGGGGCCAACGTCCTGACTTTC. Its translation is CASSQDVGSGANVLTF.

The V and J genes are TRBV11-2 and TRBJ2-7; TRBD2 is a possible D gene (5 bases). The germline V gene has CDR1 SGHAT and CDR2 FQNNGV. The CDR3 contains 13 residues. V was pared by 4 bases and J by 4 bases, with 11 bases between. CDR3 sequence reads: CASSSSRTYEQYF. In nucleotides, the CDR3 is TGTGCCAGCAGCTCTAGCAGGACTTACGAGCAGTACTTC.

This chain uses TRBV5-1 with TRBJ2-7, with D maybe TRBD1 (6 bases). There are 15 residues in the CDR3. The germline V and J ends were trimmed by 2 bases and 2 bases, with 14 bases remaining between them. Germline lookup yields CDR1 SGHRS and CDR2 YFSETQ. As DNA, the CDR3 is TGCGCCAGCAGCTTTGGACAGACCATTACCTACGAGCAGTACTTC. As protein: CASSFGQTITYEQYF.

V usage is TRBV5-1 and J usage is TRBJ2-2; D could derive from TRBD1 or TRBD2 (6 bases each). Germline CDR1 is SGHRS and CDR2 is YFSETQ. V gave up 4 bases and J gave up 11 bases, with 15 bases separating them. The CDR3 consists of 13 residues. CDR3 in amino acids: CASSAGRGPELFF. The CDR3 nucleotides read TGCGCCAGCAGCGCGGGACGGGGGCCAGAGCTGTTTTTT. Full variable domain (outside the CDR3, taken from reference TRBV5-1 and TRBJ2-2): KAGVTQTPRYLIKTRGQQVTLSCSPISGHRSVSWYQQTPGQGLQFLFEYFSETQRNKGNFPGRFSGRQFSNSRSEMNVSTLELGDSALYLCASSAGRGPELFFGEGSRLTVL.

This clone was seen a handful of times. This sequence joins TRBV9 and TRBJ1-2; 8 bases are a match to TRBD1. This CDR3 has 13 amino acids. Per germline, CDR1 SGDLS and CDR2 YYNGEE. V lost 4 bases and J lost 5; bases outside the gene matches: 4. The CDR3 nucleotides are TGTGCCAGCAGCCAACAGGGGGGGTATGGCTACACCTTC. Its protein is CASSQQGGYGYTF. The full variable domain, completed using reference TRBV9 and TRBJ1-2, is DSGVTQTPKHLITATGQRVTLRCSPRSGDLSVYWYQQSLDQGLQFLIQYYNGEERAKGNILERFSAQQFPDLHSELNLSSLELGDSALYFCASSQQGGYGYTFGSGTRLTVV.

The V gene is TRBV18, the J gene TRBJ1-1; 7 nucleotides match TRBD1. This CDR3 has 13 amino acids. Germline trimming cut 5 bases from V and 3 bases from J; bases unmatched to any gene: 3. Germline lookup yields CDR1 KGHSH and CDR2 LQKENI. CDR3: CASSLDRHTEAFF. CDR3 nucleotide sequence: TGTGCCAGCTCATTGGACAGGCACACTGAAGCTTTCTTT. The full variable domain, rest sourced from reference TRBV18 and TRBJ1-1, is NAGVMQNPRHLVRRRGQEARLRCSPMKGHSHVYWYRQLPEEGLKFMVYLQKENIIDESGMPKERFSAEFPKEGPSILRIQQVVRGDSAAYFCASSLDRHTEAFFGQGTRLTVV.

The chain is built from TRBV5-6 and TRBJ2-5; possibly TRBD1 or TRBD2 for D (6 bases each). Trimming left V 4 bases short and J 4 bases short, with 23 bases between. Germline V gives CDR1 SGHDT, CDR2 YYEEEE. This CDR3 region has 17 residues. In DNA, the CDR3 is TGTGCCAGCAGCCCGATGGACAGACTAGTCCCCGCAGAGACCCAGTACTTC. As protein: CASSPMDRLVPAETQYF.

This rearrangement joins TRBV28 to TRBJ1-2; 7 bases agree with TRBD1. CDR1 and CDR2 (germline): MDHEN, SYDVKM. This CDR3 has 13 residues. Losses at the gene ends were 6 bases for V and 3 bases for J; bases not matched to a gene: 4. The CDR3 region is CASSPGTDYGYTF. CDR3 DNA: TGTGCCAGCAGCCCGGGGACAGACTATGGCTACACCTTC.

This chain links TRBV11-2 with TRBJ2-7; 8 bases line up with TRBD2. The V and J ends lost 3 bases and 0 bases, in that order; junction bases with no gene match: 13. The length of the CDR3 is 18 residues. The germline CDR1 and CDR2 sequences are SGHAT and FQNNGV. The DNA of the CDR3 is TGTGCCAGCAGCTTTAGAGAAAGTAGAGCGGGAGTCTCCTACGAGCAGTACTTC. This sequence encodes CASSFRESRAGVSYEQYF.

This chain links TRBV7-3 with TRBJ2-1; the match to TRBD2 covers 9 bases. Germline loops: CDR1 SGHTA, CDR2 FQGTGA. Trimming took 4 bases from V and 4 from J; bases not matched to a gene: 5. CDR3 length: 15 amino acids. The CDR3 DNA follows: TGTGCCAGCAGCTCCGCGGGGGGGCTTTACAATGAGCAGTTCTTC. Encoded protein: CASSSAGGLYNEQFF.

The chain couples TRBV6-6 to TRBJ1-2, with a weak D call TRBD1 (6 bases). Germline V lookup: CDR1 MNHNY, CDR2 SVGAGI (reference sequence). The V end was cut by 9 bases, the J end by 3 bases, with 17 bases between. This CDR3 is built from 14 residues. Here the CDR3 reads CASDRPARDYGYTF. In DNA, the CDR3 is TGTGCCAGTGACAGGCCGGCGAGGGACTATGGCTACACCTTC.

The CDR3 here is CASSQETASSGNTIYF. The CDR3 DNA reads TGTGCCAGCAGCCAAGAGACGGCCAGCTCTGGAAACACCATATATTTT. The V and J genes are TRBV4-2 and TRBJ1-3; D is unresolved. This CDR3 has 16 amino acids. CDR1 is LGHNA, CDR2 YNFKEQ, per germline. Trimming removed 0 bases at V and 0 bases at J, with 9 bases between.

The chain joins TRBV28 to TRBJ1-1; 8 bases agree with TRBD1. V lost 7 bases and J lost 0; bases outside the gene matches: 7. CDR1 and CDR2 from the germline V gene are MDHEN and SYDVKM. The CDR3 spans 15 residues. The CDR3 coding sequence is TGTGCCAGCACCGCCCTGGGACAGGTGAACACTGAAGCTTTCTTT. Amino acid sequence: CASTALGQVNTEAFF.

V is TRBV4-1 and J is TRBJ2-1, with TRBD2 as a possible D gene (5 bases). V lost 0 bases and J lost 7, with 19 bases in between. The CDR3 spans 17 residues. The germline CDR1 and CDR2 sequences are MGHRA and YSYEKL. CDR3 nucleotides: TGCGCCAGCAGCCAAGATGTCGGGGTTCTCTACATGAATGAGCAGTTCTTC. Translation gives CASSQDVGVLYMNEQFF.

This chain connects TRBV9 to TRBJ2-3, with TRBD2 identical over 8 bases. The CDR3 contains 14 residues. After removal of 0 bases from V and 5 bases from J, the junction contained 2 bases not matched to a gene. Germline loops: CDR1 SGDLS, CDR2 YYNGEE. CDR3 in amino acids: CASSVEGLEDTQYF. The CDR3 DNA reads TGTGCCAGCAGCGTAGAGGGACTAGAAGATACGCAGTATTTT.

The chain uses TRBV2 and TRBJ2-7; 8 bases agree with TRBD1. Germline lookup yields CDR1 SNHLY and CDR2 FYNNEI. Unmatched junction bases numbered 10, after V lost 6 bases and J lost 3 bases. The CDR3 length is 15 residues. CDR3 region: CASRDRDRHNYEQYF. CDR3 coding DNA: TGTGCCAGCAGGGACCGGGACAGGCATAACTACGAGCAGTACTTC.

The chain employs TRBV4-2 and TRBJ2-5; D remains ambiguous. Germline V gene lookup returns CDR1 LGHNA and CDR2 YNFKEQ. The CDR3 is 17 residues long. Trimming left V 0 bases short and J 5 bases short, with 19 bases between. In DNA form, the CDR3 reads TGTGCCAGCAGCCAAGAACAAGTCTCCCAAAGGATGGAGACCCAGTACTTC. Translation gives CASSQEQVSQRMETQYF.

This clone was counted only a few times. This sample also contains other DNA sequences that code for the same CDR3. This chain links TRBV3-1 (or the pseudogene TRBV3-2) with TRBJ1-1; D unclear. Germline V CDR1 and CDR2: LGHDT, YNNKEL (reference sequence). Trimming shortened V by 0 bases and J by 5 bases, and 7 bases separated the two germline ends. The CDR3 has 13 amino acids. The CDR3 coding sequence is TGTGCCAGCAGCCAAGAGGGTCGGACTGAAGCTTTCTTT. Amino acids: CASSQEGRTEAFF.

The rearrangement joins TRBV7-9 to TRBJ1-6, with no clear D. V lost 6 bases, J lost 6 bases, and 9 bases lay in between. Germline assignment: CDR1 SEHNR and CDR2 FQNEAQ (reference sequence). The CDR3 contains 13 residues. The CDR3 region is CASRTRLNSPLHF. The DNA of the CDR3 is TGTGCCAGCAGGACTAGGCTTAATTCACCCCTCCACTTT.

The gene calls are TRBV27 and TRBJ2-1; D is ambiguous. This CDR3 has 14 amino acids. Germline V lookup: CDR1 MNHEY, CDR2 SMNVEV (reference sequence). Trimming removed 5 bases at V and 4 bases at J, with 12 bases between. CDR3 sequence (DNA): TGTGCCAGCAGTCCCGGCCGCTTTTACAATGAGCAGTTCTTC. This codes for CASSPGRFYNEQFF.

J is TRBJ1-6 and V is TRBV14; no reliable D call. Deletions cut 5 bases from V and 0 bases from J, with 11 bases between. Germline loops: CDR1 SGHDN, CDR2 FVKESK. There are 16 residues in the CDR3. CDR3 region: CASSSTRGSYNSPLHF. The CDR3, as DNA: TGTGCCAGCAGCAGTACAAGAGGCTCCTATAATTCACCCCTCCACTTT.

The chain joins TRBV11-2 to TRBJ1-1; D is ambiguous. The length of the CDR3 is 15 residues. The germline V gene has CDR1 SGHAT and CDR2 FQNNGV. V dropped 0 bases and J dropped 0 bases, with 8 bases sitting between them. The CDR3 region has the DNA TGTGCCAGCAGCTTAGACCCTGGAATGAACACTGAAGCTTTCTTT. Residues: CASSLDPGMNTEAFF. Full variable domain (remainder filled in from reference TRBV11-2 and TRBJ1-1): EAGVAQSPRYKIIEKRQSVAFWCNPISGHATLYWYQQILGQGPKLLIQFQNNGVVDDSQLPKDRFSAERLKGVDSTLKIQPAKLEDSAVYLCASSLDPGMNTEAFFGQGTRLTVV.

V is TRBV6-5 and J is TRBJ2-7; D is possibly TRBD2 (5 bases). The CDR3 is 15 residues long. With 0 bases removed from V and 1 base from J, the gap between germline ends came to 10 bases. Germline CDR1 reads MNHEY; CDR2 reads SVGAGI. CDR3 bases: TGTGCCAGCAGTTACTCGACTCCGGGATCCTACGAGCAGTACTTC. Amino acid sequence: CASSYSTPGSYEQYF.

The CDR3 region has the DNA TGTGCCAGCAGCTTGGGCCTAGCGGGTAACTTAGAGCAGTTCTTC. Residues: CASSLGLAGNLEQFF. The J gene is TRBJ2-1, the V gene TRBV5-4; 8 bases are shared with TRBD2. J was trimmed by 10 bases and V by 0 bases; bases with no gene match: 9. CDR3 length: 15 residues. CDR1 and CDR2 from the germline V gene are SGHNT and YYREEE (reference sequence).

The rearrangement uses TRBV18 and TRBJ1-1; no clear D gene. The CDR3 runs 13 residues. Germline V gene sequence: CDR1 KGHSH, CDR2 LQKENI. Trimming shortened V by 1 base and J by 1 base, and 4 bases separated the two germline ends. The CDR3 region is CASSPQGNTEAFF. As DNA, the CDR3 is TGTGCCAGCTCACCACAGGGGAACACTGAAGCTTTCTTT. Variable domain in full (rest from reference TRBV18 and TRBJ1-1): NAGVMQNPRHLVRRRGQEARLRCSPMKGHSHVYWYRQLPEEGLKFMVYLQKENIIDESGMPKERFSAEFPKEGPSILRIQQVVRGDSAAYFCASSPQGNTEAFFGQGTRLTVV.

The CDR3 coding sequence is TGTGCCAGCAGTTACGATATCTACGAGCAGTACTTC. Translating it yields CASSYDIYEQYF. V gene TRBV6-2 or TRBV6-3 combines with J gene TRBJ2-7; D remains unclear. CDR1 and CDR2 from the germline V gene are MNHEY and SVGEGT. The CDR3 covers 12 residues. Trimming stripped 2 bases from V and 3 bases from J, with 5 bases between.

This chain links TRBV2 with TRBJ1-1, with a weak D call TRBD1 (6 bases). V gave up 6 bases and J gave up 1 base, with 15 bases separating them. The V gene's germline CDR1 is SNHLY and CDR2 FYNNEI. This CDR3 is 15 amino acids long. As DNA, the CDR3 is TGTGCCAGCAGCCCTCGGACAGAAGCGAACACTGAAGCTTTCTTT. Translation: CASSPRTEANTEAFF.

The chain links TRBV5-6 to TRBJ2-3; the D gene is possibly TRBD1 (6 bases). The CDR3 runs 14 residues. In germline, CDR1 is SGHDT, CDR2 YYEEEE. The V and J ends lost 0 bases and 3 bases respectively, with 8 bases between them. The CDR3 nucleotides read TGTGCCAGCAGCTTGGCAGGGGAGACAGATACGCAGTATTTT. This translates into CASSLAGETDTQYF.